The source of this TCR beta chain is a study of Graves' ophthalmopathy and Graves' hyperthyroidism. The V end was cut by 5 bases, the J end by 4 bases, with 17 bases between. Germline V CDR1 and CDR2: MNHEY, SVGAGI. The CDR3 has 15 residues. For repertoire sequencing, the TCR beta CDR3 regions were amplified from RNA transcripts. HTBI-primed first-round RT-PCR preceded second-round multiplex PCR. A single record per CDR3 protein comes from TCRdb applying MiXCR to the multiplex PCR reads. The sample records hundreds of thousands of distinct CDR3 sequences, 35% to 50% being singletons. The PBMCs were taken from around 9.1 ml of fresh peripheral blood. Ten or more counts support this clonotype.

The V and J genes are TRBV6-5 and TRBJ1-2; perhaps TRBD1 as D (6 bases). This TCR came from an adult man with Graves' ophthalmopathy. Sequences were obtained from peripheral blood. CDR3 residues: CASSQGHGATYGYTF. The CDR3 region has the DNA TGTGCCAGCAGTCAGGGACACGGAGCTACCTATGGCTACACCTTC.